These 4 T cell receptor beta chains share one sample of origin, sequenced in a study of blood T cells in healthy people across ages. Together with a sample-barcoded 5' primer, a J-beta primer mix was included in a second PCR lasting about 7 to 11 cycles. TCRdb recomputed calls from the 5' RACE reads with MiXCR, one row per CDR3 protein. The profile covers hundreds of thousands of distinct CDR3 sequences, with approximately 59% appearing a single time and 30% to 40% taken by the ten largest. Sequencing was carried out using blood. The receptors stem from a man aged 55 to 70 in good health.

The V and J genes are TRBV5-1 and TRBJ2-3; 10 nucleotides match TRBD1. The germline CDR1 and CDR2 sequences are SGHRS and YFSETQ. The V and J ends lost 0 bases and 3 bases, in that order; junction bases with no gene match: 1. CDR3 length equals 15 residues. The CDR3 DNA reads TGCGCCAGCAGCTTGGTGGGACAGGGGACAGATACGCAGTATTTT. This encodes CASSLVGQGTDTQYF.

This rearrangement joins TRBV27 to TRBJ2-1; 8 positions agree with TRBD2. Germline CDR1 and CDR2: MNHEY and SMNVEV (reference sequence). V shed 2 bases and J 8 bases; nucleotides not matched to a gene: 5. The CDR3 runs to 14 residues. CDR3 amino acids: CASSLASGSHEQFF. The CDR3 DNA reads as TGTGCCAGCAGTTTAGCAAGCGGGAGCCATGAGCAGTTCTTC.

The CDR3 bases are TGTGCCAGCAGCTTAGTACCTGAAGGGAGCTACGAGCAGTACTTC. Amino acids: CASSLVPEGSYEQYF. V gene TRBV7-9 combines with J gene TRBJ2-7; weak D call: TRBD2 (5 bases). CDR3 length equals 15 residues. Deletions cut 1 base from V and 3 bases from J, with 13 bases between. CDR1 and CDR2 (germline): SEHNR, FQNEAQ (reference sequence).

This chain joins TRBV24-1 and TRBJ2-4; unclear D gene. Between the trimmed V and J ends, which lost 5 bases and 13 bases, there was a span of 20 bases. Germline loops: CDR1 KGHDR, CDR2 SFDVKD. The CDR3 is 14 amino acids. The CDR3 spells CATSGRDGYNEQYF. CDR3 coding DNA: TGTGCCACCAGTGGACGCGACGGTTACAATGAGCAGTACTTC.